Below are 18 T cell receptor beta chains sequenced from a single sample in a study of blood T cell repertoires in COVID-19. Using immunoSEQ multiplex PCR, the repertoire was profiled, and TCRdb retains in-frame clones only, with some absent. This table has some 120,000 clones, 75% to 85% appearing once. Sequencing was carried out using peripheral blood. Receptors originate from a man aged 40-50 years with active or convalescent COVID-19.

The J gene is TRBJ1-2, the V gene TRBV28; no definite D call. CDR3 size: 13 residues. From germline, CDR1 is MDHEN and CDR2 SYDVKM. Trimming removed 2 bases from V and 8 bases from J, with 12 bases in between. Here the CDR3 reads CASSLRQLSGYTF. Written as DNA, the CDR3 is TGTGCCAGCAGTTTACGACAACTCTCCGGCTACACCTTC.

This clone turned up a few times. The chain combines TRBV18 with TRBJ1-2; D not resolved. Trimming pared 1 base from V and 3 bases from J, leaving 6 bases between. In germline, CDR1 is KGHSH, CDR2 LQKENI. The CDR3 sequence is 13 residues long. DNA of the CDR3: TGTGCCAGCTCACCACAGTCAGACTATGGCTACACCTTC. Residues: CASSPQSDYGYTF.

The gene calls are TRBV27 and TRBJ2-3, with 10 bases that match TRBD2. J was trimmed by 9 bases and V by 4 bases; bases with no gene match: 10. Germline V lookup: CDR1 MNHEY, CDR2 SMNVEV (reference sequence). The CDR3 has 15 residues. CDR3 in amino acids: CASSSQRGGRRTQYF. The CDR3 region has the DNA TGTGCCAGCAGTTCCCAGCGGGGGGGCAGACGGACGCAGTATTTT.

The chain is built from TRBV18 and TRBJ2-5; unclear D gene. V was shortened by 0 bases and J by 1 base, with 3 bases between the two germline ends. Germline V gene data show CDR1 as KGHSH and CDR2 as LQKENI. The CDR3 is 13 amino acids. In nucleotides, the CDR3 is TGTGCCAGCTCACCACCAGCCCAAGAGACCCAGTACTTC. Translating gives CASSPPAQETQYF.

This clone has only one observation. The rearrangement links TRBV20-1 to TRBJ2-1; D gene unclear. V lost 0 bases and J 10 bases, leaving 7 bases between the germline ends. Germline CDR1 is DFQATT and CDR2 is SNEGSKA (reference sequence). This CDR3 region has 11 residues. CDR3 loop: CSARDWREQFF. The CDR3 DNA reads as TGCAGTGCTAGAGATTGGCGGGAGCAGTTCTTC.

The chain carries TRBV3-1 (or the pseudogene TRBV3-2) and TRBJ2-7, with 8 bases matching TRBD2. The CDR3 consists of 18 residues. With V trimmed by 0 bases and J by 3 bases, 13 bases remained unmatched. Germline assignment: CDR1 LGHDT and CDR2 YNNKEL (reference sequence). CDR3 protein: CASSQEGRGGRTIYEQYF. The CDR3, as DNA: TGTGCCAGCAGCCAAGAAGGTCGGGGGGGGCGAACCATCTACGAGCAGTACTTC.

V usage is TRBV19 and J usage is TRBJ2-5; 7 positions match TRBD2. The germline V gene has CDR1 LNHDA and CDR2 SQIVND (reference sequence). The CDR3 runs 14 residues. Losses at the gene ends were 7 bases for V and 5 bases for J; bases not matched to a gene: 10. The CDR3 sequence: CASNPAGESETQYF. CDR3 bases: TGTGCCAGTAACCCCGCGGGGGAGTCGGAGACCCAGTACTTC.

The J gene is TRBJ2-3, the V gene TRBV3-1 (or the pseudogene TRBV3-2); 10 nucleotides match TRBD2. The CDR3 is 17 amino acids. Germline CDR1 reads LGHDT; CDR2 reads YNNKEL (reference sequence). The V and J ends lost 0 bases and 6 bases, in that order; junction bases with no gene match: 9. As DNA, the CDR3 is TGTGCCAGCAGCCAAGATGGGGCTAGCGGGGGTGATGATACGCAGTATTTT. Protein product: CASSQDGASGGDDTQYF.

This clone was picked up a small number of times. The J gene is TRBJ2-2, the V gene TRBV3-1 (or the pseudogene TRBV3-2); unclear D gene. In germline, CDR1 is LGHDT, CDR2 YNNKEL (reference sequence). The length of the CDR3 is 15 residues. Deletions cut 2 bases from V and 10 bases from J, with 17 bases between. For the CDR3, the DNA is TGTGCCAGCAGCCAAACTTCCCGATCGGTTGAGGAGCTGTTTTTT. It codes for CASSQTSRSVEELFF.

The rearrangement links TRBV6-5 to TRBJ2-7, with 7 bases aligning to TRBD1. The ends lost 3 bases at V and 2 bases at J; junction bases unmatched: 10. CDR1 MNHEY and CDR2 SVGAGI come from the germline V gene. This CDR3 has 16 amino acids. CDR3 sequence (DNA): TGTGCCAGCAGTTATGTTGGGACAGTCCGACCCTACGAGCAGTACTTC. Translating it yields CASSYVGTVRPYEQYF.

The genes are TRBV7-9 and TRBJ2-4, with D perhaps TRBD1 (6 bases). Trimming removed 5 bases from V and 4 bases from J, with 9 bases in between. The CDR3 has 13 residues. Looked up from germline, CDR1 is SEHNR and CDR2 is FQNEAQ (reference sequence). CDR3 loop: CASSSGQKNIQYF. The CDR3 coding sequence is TGTGCCAGCAGCAGCGGACAGAAAAACATTCAGTACTTC.

This rearrangement joins TRBV5-4 to TRBJ1-1; D remains ambiguous. Trimming pared 4 bases from V and 0 bases from J, leaving 10 bases between. The CDR3 loop spans 14 amino acids. In germline, CDR1 is SGHNT, CDR2 YYREEE (reference sequence). The CDR3, as DNA: TGTGCCAGCAGCCTCACGAACATGAACACTGAAGCTTTCTTT. Its translation: CASSLTNMNTEAFF.

The V call is TRBV6-5, the J call TRBJ2-3; a weak D match, TRBD1 (6 bases). Trimming took 8 bases from V and 5 from J, leaving 14 bases between them. CDR3 length: 13 residues. Looked up from germline, CDR1 is MNHEY and CDR2 is SVGAGI. Here the CDR3 reads CASQDSQGDTQYF. The DNA of the CDR3 is TGTGCCAGCCAGGACAGTCAGGGAGATACGCAGTATTTT.

This sequence joins TRBV5-1 and TRBJ2-5; 10 bases match TRBD2. V was pared by 3 bases and J by 4 bases, with 3 bases of the junction left unmatched. CDR3 length: 14 residues. Germline values: CDR1 SGHRS, CDR2 YFSETQ. The CDR3 DNA reads TGCGCCAGCAGCTCCCAGCGGGAGGGAGAGACCCAGTACTTC. Its translation: CASSSQREGETQYF. Full variable domain (missing parts from reference TRBV5-1 and TRBJ2-5): KAGVTQTPRYLIKTRGQQVTLSCSPISGHRSVSWYQQTPGQGLQFLFEYFSETQRNKGNFPGRFSGRQFSNSRSEMNVSTLELGDSALYLCASSSQREGETQYFGPGTRLLVL.

The chain has TRBV4-1 and TRBJ2-7; possible D gene TRBD1, 5 bases. V dropped 4 bases and J dropped 3 bases, with 16 bases sitting between them. Germline V gives CDR1 MGHRA, CDR2 YSYEKL. This CDR3 has 15 amino acids. The CDR3 reads CASSPDPGQGYEQYF. CDR3 bases: TGCGCCAGCAGCCCTGACCCCGGGCAGGGCTACGAGCAGTACTTC.

The rearrangement uses TRBV5-6 and TRBJ2-4, with a tentative D call TRBD2 (6 bases). This CDR3 is 16 amino acids long. Trimming pared 7 bases from V and 1 base from J, leaving 18 bases between. Germline CDR1 and CDR2: SGHDT and YYEEEE. This CDR3 is CASRGAAAGAKNIQYF. DNA for the CDR3: TGTGCCAGCCGTGGGGCTGCGGCGGGGGCCAAAAACATTCAGTACTTC.

The rearrangement links TRBV2 to TRBJ2-2, with a weak D call TRBD2 (6 bases). Germline CDR1 SNHLY, CDR2 FYNNEI. There are 15 residues in the CDR3. Trimming shortened V by 1 base and J by 6 bases, and 12 bases separated the two germline ends. The CDR3 sequence is CASSEVLPGAGELFF. For the CDR3, the DNA is TGTGCCAGCAGTGAAGTCCTGCCGGGGGCCGGGGAGCTGTTTTTT.

The rearrangement links TRBV30 to TRBJ1-6, with D unclear. Per germline, CDR1 GTSNPN and CDR2 SVGIG (reference sequence). Trimming removed 0 bases from V and 5 bases from J, with 8 bases in between. This CDR3 is built from 14 residues. As DNA, the CDR3 is TGTGCCTGGAGTGTAGAGGAAAATAATTCACCCCTCCACTTT. This encodes CAWSVEENNSPLHF.